A selection of T cell receptor beta chains follows, all from one sample in a study of blood T cell repertoires in COVID-19. The protocol was immunoSEQ multiplex PCR, while the TCRdb copy is restricted to in-frame clones and leaves out a portion. Of 90,000 to 150,000 clones listed, under 90% are singletons. The sample consisted of peripheral blood. Every receptor here comes from a man in his 60s with acute or convalescent COVID-19. The conserved cysteine and the conserved F or W are not part of the CDR3 here.

cdr3_length | j_call | v_call | cdr3_aa
14 | TRBJ1-4 | TRBV19 | ASSIEGWRPMKKLF
13 | TRBJ1-5 | TRBV28 | ASSVFGDNNQPQH
14 | TRBJ1-1 | TRBV7-2 | ASSLAWTGLDTEAF
13 | TRBJ2-3 | TRBV10-1 | ANMLLGESTDTQY
12 | TRBJ2-1 | TRBV5-1 | ASSLSLETAKQF
13 | TRBJ1-5 | TRBV4-3 | ASSQEVQGGQPQH
13 | TRBJ2-2 | TRBV5-1 | ASSSGQANTGELF
12 | TRBJ2-7 | TRBV7-3 | ASSLRAGVGEQY
9 | TRBJ1-3 | TRBV29-1 | SVTRRNTIY
13 | TRBJ1-5 | TRBV5-5 | ASSLGAISNQPQH
13 | TRBJ2-1 | TRBV6-5 | ASRDLAGGFNEQF
14 | TRBJ1-6 | TRBV3-1/TRBV3-2 | ASSLSGNPYNSPLH
12 | TRBJ1-5 | TRBV2 | ASREQGAYQPQH
11 | TRBJ1-3 | TRBV29-1 | SGTRGIGNTIY
12 | TRBJ2-3 | TRBV30 | AWRRLAGTDTQY
12 | TRBJ2-7 | TRBV5-1 | ASSLGDKTYEQY
14 | TRBJ2-6 | TRBV15 | ATSRGYSSGANVLT
12 | TRBJ1-2 | TRBV5-6 | ASSPTGGLYGYT
14 | TRBJ1-6 | TRBV7-3 | ASSLYGQGNNSPLH
13 | TRBJ2-1 | TRBV27 | ASSIRDRGSGEQF
15 | TRBJ1-5 | TRBV15 | ATSREGLGQSYQPQH
14 | TRBJ2-5 | TRBV7-9 | ASRPGLAGEQETQY
13 | TRBJ2-7 | TRBV28 | ASTSAGQGTNEQY
12 | TRBJ2-1 | TRBV7-3 | ASGGTSGSREQF
16 | TRBJ2-2 | TRBV7-3 | ASSHGGAGVGNTGELF
16 | TRBJ2-2 | TRBV5-1 | ASSFTLQGPSNTGELF
14 | TRBJ2-3 | TRBV4-3 | ASSQDTGGSTDTQY
10 | TRBJ1-3 | TRBV7-9 | AGEVSGNTIY
16 | TRBJ2-6 | TRBV6-2/TRBV6-3 | ASSSPPGQISGANVLT
11 | TRBJ2-7 | TRBV5-4 | ASNLQGTYEQY
13 | TRBJ2-5 | TRBV20-1 | SASGTGGIQETQY
10 | TRBJ1-1 | TRBV28 | ATIEMNTEAF
13 | TRBJ1-1 | TRBV18 | ASSDLGGKNTEAF
13 | TRBJ1-1 | TRBV19 | ASSIDLTGNTEAF
13 | TRBJ2-5 | TRBV5-6 | ASSSSTSGLETQY
12 | TRBJ1-1 | TRBV9 | ASSVSLTDTEAF
10 | TRBJ2-7 | TRBV28 | ASSLAAYEQY
13 | TRBJ1-1 | TRBV7-2 | ASSLQGQGNTEAF
13 | TRBJ1-5 | TRBV4-3 | ASSQFSAGNQPQH
13 | TRBJ2-7 | TRBV9 | ASSSSSGRAYEQY
13 | TRBJ2-1 | TRBV5-1 | ASSLEVAGVSEQF
13 | TRBJ2-1 | TRBV9 | ASSLRGTLYNEQF